This T cell receptor beta chain came from a study of PD-1 blockade in mismatch repair-deficient tumors. The data were produced by immunoSEQ multiplex PCR, yet TCRdb's version contains in-frame clones alone and is incomplete. The sample has under 150,000 clones, 85% to 90% seen once. Germline trimming cut 5 bases from V and 4 bases from J; bases unmatched to any gene: 14. CDR3 length: 17 residues. In germline, CDR1 is MGHDK, CDR2 SYGVNS. TCR sequencing covered a few patients who responded to pembrolizumab. This clone was recorded once. The rearrangement joins TRBV25-1 to TRBJ2-3, with 8 bases fitting TRBD2. The TCR originated in an adult with mismatch repair-deficient cancer. The sequences come from peripheral blood, collected about 17 months after starting pembrolizumab. CDR3 amino acids: CASSSPTIQRESDTQYF. DNA for the CDR3: TGTGCCAGCAGTTCCCCGACTATCCAGCGGGAGTCAGATACGCAGTATTTT.